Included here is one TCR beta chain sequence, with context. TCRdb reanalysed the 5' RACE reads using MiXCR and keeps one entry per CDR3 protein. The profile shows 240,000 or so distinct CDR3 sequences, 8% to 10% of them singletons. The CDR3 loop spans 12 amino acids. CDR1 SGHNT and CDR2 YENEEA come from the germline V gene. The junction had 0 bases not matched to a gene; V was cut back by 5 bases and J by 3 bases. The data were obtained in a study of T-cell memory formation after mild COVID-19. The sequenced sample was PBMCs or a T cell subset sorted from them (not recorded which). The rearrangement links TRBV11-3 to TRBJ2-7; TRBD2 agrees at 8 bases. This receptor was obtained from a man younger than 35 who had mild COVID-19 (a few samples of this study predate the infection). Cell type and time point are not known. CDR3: CASSRGGYEQYF. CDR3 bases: TGTGCCAGCAGCCGGGGGGGCTACGAGCAGTACTTC.